The entry below describes one TCR beta chain. Antigen specificity is unknown. Using immunoSEQ multiplex PCR, the repertoire was profiled, and TCRdb retains in-frame clones only, with some absent. The sample comprises around 3,800 clones, roughly 80% of which are singletons, and over 3% rests with the top ten. The data were taken from a study of immune evolution from preneoplasia to lung adenocarcinoma. Turning to the study itself: HLA loss of heterozygosity: under 7.5% AIS, around 16% MIA, around 35% ADC, none AAH. Study-wide findings and caveats: Compared with EGFR-mutant or double wild-type lesions, KRAS-mutant nodules were more clonal. Normal lung had highest clonality; later lesions appeared denser, more diverse.

Germline CDR1 is SGDLS and CDR2 is YYNGEE. CDR3 length: 15 residues. V lost 3 bases to trimming and J lost 4 bases, with 13 bases between them. Sequencing was done on a sample of FFPE minimally invasive lung adenocarcinoma tissue. The V call is TRBV9, the J call TRBJ2-2, with D perhaps assigned TRBD1 or TRBD2 (5 bases each). This TCR was recovered from a person in their sixties or seventies with lung adenocarcinoma. CDR3 in DNA: TGTGCCAGCAGCGCAAGAGGGGATACCACCGGGGAGCTGTTTTTT. Translation gives CASSARGDTTGELFF. Using reference TRBV9 and TRBJ2-2 for the parts outside the CDR3, the full variable domain is DSGVTQTPKHLITATGQRVTLRCSPRSGDLSVYWYQQSLDQGLQFLIQYYNGEERAKGNILERFSAQQFPDLHSELNLSSLELGDSALYFCASSARGDTTGELFFGEGSRLTVL.